The 25 T cell receptor beta chains listed next were all sequenced from one sample in a study of T cells expressing NK-cell markers (dated by TCRdb to 2020 to 2022). Library method: 5' RACE. Reads for this sample came from an Illumina HiSeq 2000. After TCRdb reprocessed the reads, each CDR3 protein sequence was kept as one row, without DNA. The sample's table covers a few hundred thousand distinct CDR3 sequences. Over 1.3% of the sample is in the top ten clones. Input material: blood T cells: a sorted CD56 or NKG2C T cell subset, CD4+ or CD8+ T cells, or bulk PBMC T cells (not recorded which). The origin of the receptors is a woman aged 45 to 65 in good health. Donor details come from another sample of the same person, matched by shared clones.

The gene calls are TRBV29-1 and TRBJ2-2; TCRdb designates TRBD1, a call that cannot be tested without DNA. Germline-derived CDR1 and CDR2 are SQVTM and ANQGSEA. The CDR3 contains 12 residues. This CDR3 is CRADRNTGELFF.

The V gene is TRBV18, the J gene TRBJ2-7. Germline lookup yields CDR1 KGHSH and CDR2 LQKENI. The CDR3 spans 15 residues. CDR3 residues: CASSLSGLTDPEQYF.

The CDR3 here is CASSQGRASGGAKNIQYF. The rearrangement joins TRBV4-1 to TRBJ2-4; TCRdb's assignment of TRBD2 cannot be checked, as there is no DNA. Germline lookup yields CDR1 MGHRA and CDR2 YSYEKL. This CDR3 has 18 residues.

The chain couples TRBV14 to TRBJ2-2. Germline assignment: CDR1 SGHDN and CDR2 FVKESK. The length of the CDR3 is 13 residues. The CDR3 protein is CASRSEPTGELFF.

The chain uses TRBV11-3 and TRBJ1-5; the D gene TCRdb calls, TRBD1, cannot be checked with no DNA. CDR3 size: 12 residues. Per germline, CDR1 SGHNT and CDR2 YENEEA. The CDR3 sequence is CASSLGPGAQHF.

The chain joins TRBV5-1 to TRBJ2-5; TCRdb designates TRBD2, a call that cannot be tested without DNA. CDR3 length: 16 amino acids. CDR1 is SGHRS and CDR2 is YFSETQ in the germline V gene. CDR3 sequence reads: CASSWAGTAGQETQYF.

This chain connects TRBV24-1 to TRBJ2-1. The CDR3 sequence is 17 residues long. Germline values: CDR1 KGHDR, CDR2 SFDVKD. The CDR3 loop is CATSDLRSGGPYNEQFF.

The CDR3 here is CASTGVPGGYGYTF. The chain employs TRBV5-5 and TRBJ1-2; TCRdb reports TRBD1, a call that lacks DNA to check it against. Germline lookup yields CDR1 SGHKS and CDR2 YYEKEE (reference sequence). The CDR3 runs 14 residues.

The CDR3 loop reads CASSDFDYSYEQYF. The chain has TRBV19 and TRBJ2-7; TCRdb picks TRBD2, but there is no DNA to check that call. In germline, CDR1 is LNHDA, CDR2 SQIVND (reference sequence). This CDR3 has 14 amino acids.

The gene calls are TRBV5-1 and TRBJ2-3; the TCRdb D gene call, TRBD1, has no DNA to confirm it. The CDR3 is 15 residues long. Germline V gives CDR1 SGHRS, CDR2 YFSETQ. The CDR3 sequence is CASSSARVATDTQYF.

The rearrangement joins TRBV3-1 to TRBJ2-1; TCRdb designates TRBD2, a call that cannot be tested without DNA. The germline gives CDR1 LGHDT, CDR2 YNNKEL (reference sequence). The CDR3 extends over 18 amino acids. CDR3 protein: CASSPKVASGSFYNEQFF.

The J gene is TRBJ2-2, the V gene TRBV29-1; TCRdb lists TRBD2, though no DNA is available to test this call. CDR3 size: 14 residues. CDR1 and CDR2 (germline): SQVTM, ANQGSEA. The CDR3 reads CSVRRGPLTGELFF.

V gene TRBV29-1 combines with J gene TRBJ2-1. Per germline, CDR1 SQVTM and CDR2 ANQGSEA. This CDR3 contains 13 residues. The CDR3 is CSGRQEAYNEQFF.

The rearrangement joins TRBV4-2 to TRBJ2-7; the D gene TCRdb calls, TRBD1, cannot be checked with no DNA. Germline loops: CDR1 LGHNA, CDR2 YNFKEQ. The CDR3 totals 16 residues. The CDR3 here is CASSQRKGLGSNEQYF.

The genes are TRBV20-1 and TRBJ2-3; without DNA, the TCRdb call of TRBD2 cannot be checked. The CDR3 extends over 15 amino acids. Germline CDR1 DFQATT, CDR2 SNEGSKA (reference sequence). The CDR3 sequence is CSASFSGRITDTQYF.

The V gene is TRBV5-1, the J gene TRBJ2-1; the D call of TRBD2 rests on TCRdb alone, since no DNA is present to check it. Germline-derived CDR1 and CDR2 are SGHRS and YFSETQ. The CDR3 contains 18 residues. The CDR3: CASSLGAGGRSSYNEQFF. The full variable domain, rest sourced from reference TRBV5-1 and TRBJ2-1, is KAGVTQTPRYLIKTRGQQVTLSCSPISGHRSVSWYQQTPGQGLQFLFEYFSETQRNKGNFPGRFSGRQFSNSRSEMNVSTLELGDSALYLCASSLGAGGRSSYNEQFFGPGTRLTVL.

The chain recombines TRBV5-1 with TRBJ2-1; TCRdb indicates TRBD2, and absent DNA this call remains unverified. Germline V gene sequence: CDR1 SGHRS, CDR2 YFSETQ. The CDR3 loop spans 14 amino acids. Here the CDR3 reads CASSPPGLASEQFF.

V gene TRBV30 combines with J gene TRBJ1-1. The germline gives CDR1 GTSNPN, CDR2 SVGIG (reference sequence). The CDR3 has 11 residues. The CDR3 sequence: CAWRNGLEAFF.

This sequence joins TRBV10-1 and TRBJ1-5; TCRdb's D call of TRBD1 is untestable without DNA. The V gene's germline CDR1 is WNHNN and CDR2 SYGVQD (reference sequence). The CDR3 has 16 amino acids. The CDR3 here is CASSGQGSNRNQPQHF.

CDR3 region: CASSYGSGTGQLGPDTQYF. V and J are TRBV6-5 and TRBJ2-3; the D call of TRBD1 rests on TCRdb alone, since no DNA is present to check it. From germline, CDR1 is MNHEY and CDR2 SVGAGI. This CDR3 has 19 amino acids.

The chain couples TRBV5-6 to TRBJ2-4; TCRdb outputs TRBD1, but without DNA this stays unchecked. This CDR3 is 17 amino acids long. The V gene's germline CDR1 is SGHDT and CDR2 YYEEEE. CDR3 residues: CASSLAGGPPAKNIQYF.

The J gene is TRBJ2-7, the V gene TRBV6-6. The CDR3 length is 15 residues. Germline V gives CDR1 MNHNY, CDR2 SVGAGI (reference sequence). The CDR3: CASSPKQGSSYEQYF.

V and J are TRBV3-1 and TRBJ2-7; TCRdb lists TRBD2, though no DNA is available to test this call. The CDR3 has 12 residues. CDR1 LGHDT and CDR2 YNNKEL come from the germline V gene (reference sequence). CDR3 region: CASRGLSYEQYF.

The V and J genes are TRBV20-1 and TRBJ1-5. Germline CDR1 reads DFQATT; CDR2 reads SNEGSKA (reference sequence). The length of the CDR3 is 12 residues. The CDR3 loop is CSALSGNQPQHF.

V usage is TRBV2 and J usage is TRBJ2-2; no DNA is available, so the TRBD2 call from TCRdb remains unchecked. Germline loops: CDR1 SNHLY, CDR2 FYNNEI. CDR3 length equals 14 residues. CDR3 region: CASSVGGKAGELFF.